The 5 T cell receptor beta chains below were found in one sample sequenced in a study of blood T cells in healthy people across ages. It was with a sample-barcoded 5' primer and a J-beta primer mix that a second PCR of about 6 to 12 cycles was run. TCRdb processed the 5' RACE reads anew with MiXCR; each CDR3 protein has one entry. The data show about 1,800,000 distinct CDR3 sequences, roughly 27% seen once. The sample was blood. These receptors originate from a woman in her twenties or thirties in good health.

This rearrangement joins TRBV30 to TRBJ2-1; D call uncertain. The end of the DNA is better explained by TRBJ2-7, so the J call may be wrong. In germline, CDR1 is GTSNPN, CDR2 SVGIG (reference sequence). The CDR3 totals 13 residues. CDR3 residues: CAWSVRSDTEQYF. The CDR3 DNA is TGTGCCTGGAGTGTACGATCAGACACCGAGCAGTACTTC.

V is TRBV7-2 and J is TRBJ2-1; no firm D call. Trimming removed 1 base from V and 5 bases from J, with 6 bases in between. The length of the CDR3 is 13 residues. Germline-derived CDR1 and CDR2 are SGHTA and FQGNSA. The CDR3 DNA sequence: TGTGCCAGCAGCTTAGATTCCGACAATGAGCAGTTCTTC. Protein sequence: CASSLDSDNEQFF.

V usage is TRBV7-3 and J usage is TRBJ2-7, with 8 bases aligning to TRBD1. Germline-derived CDR1 and CDR2 are SGHTA and FQGTGA. The CDR3 runs to 14 residues. J gave up 6 bases and V 2 bases, and 6 bases lay outside the gene matches. The CDR3 DNA follows: TGTGCCAGCAGCTTATGGGGACAGGCGACCGAGCAGTACTTC. Its translation: CASSLWGQATEQYF.

A remark on this clonotype: A much larger clone sits a single nucleotide away, making a read error possible. The chain recombines TRBV10-3 with TRBJ2-7; tentatively, D is TRBD1 (5 bases). The length of the CDR3 is 14 residues. Trimming pared 4 bases from V and 2 bases from J, leaving 12 bases between. Germline loops: CDR1 ENHRY, CDR2 SYGVKD. The chain's CDR3 is CAISGMGQPYEQYF. CDR3 DNA: TGTGCCATCAGTGGGATGGGGCAGCCCTACGAGCAGTACTTC.

The chain carries TRBV3-1 and TRBJ2-4, with D perhaps matching TRBD1 (7 bases). V was clipped by 6 bases and J by 11 bases, with 17 bases between them. The CDR3 is 13 residues long. Per the germline V gene, CDR1 is LGHDT and CDR2 is YNNKEL (reference sequence). The CDR3 here is CASSAGGQFLQYF. The CDR3 DNA reads TGTGCCAGCAGTGCAGGGGGGCAGTTTCTTCAGTACTTC.